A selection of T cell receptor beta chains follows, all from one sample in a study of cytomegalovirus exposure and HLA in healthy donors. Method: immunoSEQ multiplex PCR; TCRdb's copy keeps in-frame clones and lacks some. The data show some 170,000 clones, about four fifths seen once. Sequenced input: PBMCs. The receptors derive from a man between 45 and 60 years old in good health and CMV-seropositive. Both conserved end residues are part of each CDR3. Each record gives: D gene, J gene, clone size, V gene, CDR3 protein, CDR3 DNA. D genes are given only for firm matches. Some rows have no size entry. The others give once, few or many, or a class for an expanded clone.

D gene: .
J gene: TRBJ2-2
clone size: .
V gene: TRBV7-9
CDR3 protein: CASSHTGSSGTGELFF
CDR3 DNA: TGTGCCAGCAGCCACACCGGGTCCTCGGGCACCGGGGAGCTGTTTTTT

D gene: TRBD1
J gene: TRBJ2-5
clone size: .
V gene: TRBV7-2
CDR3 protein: CASSRPGQGQETQYF
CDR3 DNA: TGTGCCAGCAGCCGGCCCGGACAGGGCCAAGAGACCCAGTACTTC

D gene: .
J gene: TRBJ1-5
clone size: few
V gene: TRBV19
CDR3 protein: CASREQWTHQPQHF
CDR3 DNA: TGTGCCAGTAGGGAACAGTGGACTCATCAGCCCCAGCATTTT

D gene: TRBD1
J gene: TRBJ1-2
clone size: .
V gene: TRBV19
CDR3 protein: CASRDRGQHGYTF
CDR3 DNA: TGTGCCAGTAGGGACAGGGGGCAGCATGGCTACACCTTC

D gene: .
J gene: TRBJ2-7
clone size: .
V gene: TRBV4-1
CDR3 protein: CASSQGTGHLGAEQYF
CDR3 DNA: TGCGCCAGCAGCCAAGGTACGGGACACCTGGGGGCCGAGCAGTACTTC

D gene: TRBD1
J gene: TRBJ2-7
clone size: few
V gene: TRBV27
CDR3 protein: CASSLSDGQGTYEQYF
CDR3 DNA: TGTGCCAGCAGTTTATCGGATGGACAGGGAACGTACGAGCAGTACTTC

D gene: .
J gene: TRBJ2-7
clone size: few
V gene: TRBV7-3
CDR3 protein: CASSLGGGGHEQYF
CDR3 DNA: TGTGCCAGCAGCCTTGGAGGGGGCGGCCACGAGCAGTACTTC

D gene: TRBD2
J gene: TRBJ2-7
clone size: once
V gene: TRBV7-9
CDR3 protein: CASSLLGLVGYEQYF
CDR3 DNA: TGTGCCAGCAGCTTATTAGGACTAGTAGGGTACGAGCAGTACTTC

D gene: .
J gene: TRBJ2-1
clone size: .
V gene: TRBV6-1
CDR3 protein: CASSERGFEQFF
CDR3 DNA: TGTGCCAGCAGTGAAAGGGGGTTTGAGCAGTTCTTC

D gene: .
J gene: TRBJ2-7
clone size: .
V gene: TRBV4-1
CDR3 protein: CASSQDRAYEQYF
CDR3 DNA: TGCGCCAGCAGCCAAGACAGGGCCTACGAGCAGTACTTC

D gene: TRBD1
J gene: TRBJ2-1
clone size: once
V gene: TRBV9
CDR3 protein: CASSVEGTDAYNEQFF
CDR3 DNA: TGTGCCAGCAGCGTAGAAGGGACAGACGCCTACAATGAGCAGTTCTTC

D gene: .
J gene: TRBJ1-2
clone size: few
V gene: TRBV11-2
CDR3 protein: CASSLSTANYGYTF
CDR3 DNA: TGTGCCAGCAGCTTAAGTACTGCTAACTATGGCTACACCTTC

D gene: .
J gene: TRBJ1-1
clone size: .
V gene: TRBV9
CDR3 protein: CASSVGGHTEAFF
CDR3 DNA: TGTGCCAGCAGCGTGGGGGGGCACACTGAAGCTTTCTTT

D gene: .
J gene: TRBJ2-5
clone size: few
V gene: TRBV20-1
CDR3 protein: CSATRETQYF
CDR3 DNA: TGCAGTGCTACCCGGGAGACCCAGTACTTC

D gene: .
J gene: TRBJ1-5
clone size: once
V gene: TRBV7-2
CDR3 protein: CASSLDPAGLNQPQHF
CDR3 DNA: TGTGCCAGCAGCTTAGACCCCGCGGGGCTGAATCAGCCCCAGCATTTT

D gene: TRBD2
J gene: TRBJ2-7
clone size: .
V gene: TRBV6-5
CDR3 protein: CASRQQAGVGEQYF
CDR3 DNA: TGTGCCAGCAGACAACAGGCGGGGGTTGGCGAGCAGTACTTC

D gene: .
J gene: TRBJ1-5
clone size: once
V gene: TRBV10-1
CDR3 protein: CASNMDSHGNQPQHF
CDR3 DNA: TGCGCCAGCAACATGGACAGTCATGGTAATCAGCCCCAGCATTTT

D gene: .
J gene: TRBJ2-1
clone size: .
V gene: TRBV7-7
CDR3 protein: CASSLEGGIGNEQFF
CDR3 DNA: TGTGCTAGCAGCTTAGAAGGAGGGATAGGGAATGAGCAGTTCTTC

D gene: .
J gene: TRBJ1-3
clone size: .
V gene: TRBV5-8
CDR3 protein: CASSFGPGMGNTIYF
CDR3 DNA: TGTGCCAGCAGCTTCGGTCCAGGGATGGGAAACACCATATATTTT

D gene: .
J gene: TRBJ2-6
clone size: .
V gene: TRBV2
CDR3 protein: CASKGHRGANVLTF
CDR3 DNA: TGTGCCAGTAAGGGACATAGGGGGGCCAACGTCCTGACTTTC

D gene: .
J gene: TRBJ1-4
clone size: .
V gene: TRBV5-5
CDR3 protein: CASSLQPGGDEKLFF
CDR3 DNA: TGTGCCAGCAGCTTGCAACCAGGAGGGGATGAAAAACTGTTTTTT

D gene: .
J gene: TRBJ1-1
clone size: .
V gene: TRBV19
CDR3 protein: CASSPRQEANTEAFF
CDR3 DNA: TGTGCCAGTAGTCCACGACAGGAAGCCAACACTGAAGCTTTCTTT

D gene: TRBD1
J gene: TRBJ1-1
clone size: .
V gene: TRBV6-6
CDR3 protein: CASSYGTANTEAFF
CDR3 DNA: TGTGCCAGCAGTTACGGGACAGCCAACACTGAAGCTTTCTTT

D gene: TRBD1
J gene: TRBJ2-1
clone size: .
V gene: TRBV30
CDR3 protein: CAWSPGQGINEQFF
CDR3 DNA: TGTGCCTGGAGTCCGGGACAGGGTATTAATGAGCAGTTCTTC

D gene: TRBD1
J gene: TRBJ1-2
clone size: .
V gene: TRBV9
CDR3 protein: CASSPRTGAGGYTF
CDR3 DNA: TGTGCCAGCAGCCCTAGGACAGGGGCGGGTGGCTACACCTTC

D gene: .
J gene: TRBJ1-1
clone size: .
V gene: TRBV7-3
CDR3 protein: CASSPIRRAKAFF
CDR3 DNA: TGTGCCAGCAGCCCAATTAGGCGGGCAAAAGCTTTCTTT

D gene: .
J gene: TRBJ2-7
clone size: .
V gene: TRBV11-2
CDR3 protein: CASSLDRGIGWNYEQYF
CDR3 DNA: TGTGCCAGCAGCTTAGATCGGGGAATAGGGTGGAATTACGAGCAGTACTTC

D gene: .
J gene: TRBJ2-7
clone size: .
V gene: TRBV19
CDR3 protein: CASSGPAGSYEQYF
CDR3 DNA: TGTGCCAGTAGTGGCCCAGCCGGGTCCTACGAGCAGTACTTC

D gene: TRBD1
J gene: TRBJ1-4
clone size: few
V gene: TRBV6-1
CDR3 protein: CASLGNRGSEKLFF
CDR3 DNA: TGTGCCTCCCTGGGTAACAGGGGGAGCGAAAAACTGTTTTTT

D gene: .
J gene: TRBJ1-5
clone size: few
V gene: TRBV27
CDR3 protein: CASSFGRGNQPQHF
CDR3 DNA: TGTGCCAGCAGTTTTGGCAGGGGCAATCAGCCCCAGCATTTT

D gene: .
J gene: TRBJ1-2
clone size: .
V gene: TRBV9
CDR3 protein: CASSPRGHYGYTF
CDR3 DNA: TGTGCCAGCAGCCCCAGGGGCCACTATGGCTACACCTTC

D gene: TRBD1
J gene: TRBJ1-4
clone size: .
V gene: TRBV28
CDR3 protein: CASSSQGATNEKLFF
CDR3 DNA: TGTGCCAGCAGTAGCCAGGGGGCGACTAATGAAAAACTGTTTTTT

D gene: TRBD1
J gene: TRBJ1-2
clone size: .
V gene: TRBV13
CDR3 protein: CASSPYLTGGRGYTF
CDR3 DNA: TGTGCCAGCAGCCCATACCTAACAGGGGGCCGTGGCTACACCTTC